This is a list of T cell receptor beta chains from one sample in a study of T cell responses to AZD1222 COVID-19 vaccine. Here immunoSEQ multiplex PCR was the method, and the copy in TCRdb shows in-frame clones only, minus some. The repertoire holds roughly 100,000 clones, 85% to 90% seen once, with approximately 27% in the top ten. This specimen was peripheral blood, taken on day 0 of AZD1222 vaccination. The receptors originated from an adult in good health. Each CDR3 is given without its conserved first and last residue. The order of the fields is V gene, J gene, CDR3 protein.

V: TRBV28
J: TRBJ2-2
CDR3: ASSSGGTGELF

V: TRBV7-8
J: TRBJ2-7
CDR3: ASSTRDYFSYEQY

V: TRBV28
J: TRBJ1-2
CDR3: ASNLDKGPYGYT

V: TRBV6-4
J: TRBJ2-1
CDR3: ASSTDRSSYNEQF

V: TRBV6-6
J: TRBJ1-3
CDR3: ASSYSGLTDGNTIY

V: TRBV28
J: TRBJ1-5
CDR3: ASSPAGQGNQPQH

V: TRBV19
J: TRBJ2-7
CDR3: ASSGLLAPYEQY

V: TRBV13
J: TRBJ2-1
CDR3: ASSLQTGNEQF

V: TRBV15
J: TRBJ2-7
CDR3: ATSRATGTGSCEQY

V: TRBV28
J: TRBJ2-6
CDR3: ASRDSGANVLT

V: TRBV9
J: TRBJ2-3
CDR3: ASSSGGSGSPSREY